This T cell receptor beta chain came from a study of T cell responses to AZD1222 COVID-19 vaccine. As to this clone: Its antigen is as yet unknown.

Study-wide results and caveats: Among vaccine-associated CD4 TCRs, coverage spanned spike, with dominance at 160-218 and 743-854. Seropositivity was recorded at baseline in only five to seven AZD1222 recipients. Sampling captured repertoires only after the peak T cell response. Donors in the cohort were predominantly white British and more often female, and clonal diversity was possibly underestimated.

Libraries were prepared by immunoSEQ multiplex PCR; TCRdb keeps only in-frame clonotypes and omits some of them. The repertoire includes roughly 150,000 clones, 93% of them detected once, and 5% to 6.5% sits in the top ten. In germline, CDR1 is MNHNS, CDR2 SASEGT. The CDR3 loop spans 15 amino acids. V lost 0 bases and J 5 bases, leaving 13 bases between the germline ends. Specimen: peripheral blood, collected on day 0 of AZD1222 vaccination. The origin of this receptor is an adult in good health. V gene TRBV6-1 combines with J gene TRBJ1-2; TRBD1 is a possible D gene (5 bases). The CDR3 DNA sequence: TGTGCCAGCAGTGAAGCGGGCGCCAGGGCTTATGGCTACACCTTC. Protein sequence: CASSEAGARAYGYTF.